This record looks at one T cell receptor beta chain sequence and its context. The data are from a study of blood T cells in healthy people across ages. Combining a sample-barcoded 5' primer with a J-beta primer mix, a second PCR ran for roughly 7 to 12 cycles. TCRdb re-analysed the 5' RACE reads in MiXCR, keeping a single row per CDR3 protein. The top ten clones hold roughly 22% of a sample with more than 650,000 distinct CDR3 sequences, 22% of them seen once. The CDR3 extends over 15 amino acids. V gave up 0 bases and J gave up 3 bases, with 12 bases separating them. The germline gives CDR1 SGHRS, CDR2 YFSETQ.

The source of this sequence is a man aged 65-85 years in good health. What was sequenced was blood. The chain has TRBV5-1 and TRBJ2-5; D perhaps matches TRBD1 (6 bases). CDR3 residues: CASSLVQGWEETQYF. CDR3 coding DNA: TGCGCCAGCAGCTTGGTCCAGGGGTGGGAAGAGACCCAGTACTTC.